The 4 T cell receptor beta chains below come from one sample, sequenced in a study of graft-versus-host responses after intestinal transplantation. Intraepithelial and lamina propria lymphocytes were isolated from graft specimens. Sequenced by immunoSEQ multiplex PCR; TCRdb stores in-frame clones only, minus some. There are around 23,000 clones in the sample; around 78% occur only once, and 3% to 3.5% lies in the top ten. This specimen consisted of ileum tissue, obtained 12 days after intestinal transplant. These TCRs come from a human patient who received an intestinal transplant, so some T cells may come from the graft donor.

V gene TRBV19 combines with J gene TRBJ1-1; a possible D gene is TRBD1 (6 bases). With 5 bases removed from V and 2 bases from J, the gap between germline ends came to 12 bases. Per germline, CDR1 LNHDA and CDR2 SQIVND (reference sequence). The CDR3 is made up of 14 amino acids. Here the CDR3 reads CASSSQGPNTEAFF. The CDR3 nucleotides are TGTGCCAGTAGTTCGCAGGGGCCAAACACTGAAGCTTTCTTT. Filled out from reference TRBV19 and TRBJ1-1, the complete variable domain reads DGGITQSPKYLFRKEGQNVTLSCEQNLNHDAMYWYRQDPGQGLRLIYYSQIVNDFQKGDIAEGYSVSREKKESFPLTVTSAQKNPTAFYLCASSSQGPNTEAFFGQGTRLTVV.

The CDR3 sequence is CASSLPILAENTEAFF. The DNA of the CDR3 is TGTGCCAGCAGCTTACCGATTTTGGCGGAGAACACTGAAGCTTTCTTT. The chain couples TRBV7-9 to TRBJ1-1; no definite D call. CDR3 length equals 16 residues. Trimming stripped 2 bases from V and 1 base from J, with 14 bases between. Germline V gene sequence: CDR1 SEHNR, CDR2 FQNEAQ (reference sequence).

The rearrangement uses TRBV6-1 and TRBJ2-7, with D tentatively TRBD2 (5 bases). The CDR3 length is 12 residues. The germline CDR1 and CDR2 sequences are MNHNS and SASEGT. V lost 4 bases and J 7 bases, leaving 11 bases between the germline ends. The CDR3 nucleotides are TGTGCCAGCAGTGGGTGGCGCGGGGAGCAGTACTTC. It specifies CASSGWRGEQYF.

The chain has TRBV29-1 and TRBJ2-7; 8 bases match TRBD2. Germline lookup yields CDR1 SQVTM and CDR2 ANQGSEA. The CDR3 length is 12 residues. With V trimmed by 4 bases and J by 4 bases, 3 bases remained unmatched. The CDR3 is CSVATSVYEQYF. The CDR3 coding sequence is TGCAGCGTTGCGACTAGCGTTTACGAGCAGTACTTC.